The 13 T cell receptor beta chains given below trace back to one sample, sequenced in a study of radiation and T cells in renal cell carcinoma. TCRdb's copy holds only in-frame clones and misses some; the assay was immunoSEQ multiplex PCR. The sample holds some 75,000 clones, around 76% seen once. Time point defined: blood 2 weeks post-SBRT. Noted treatment: 15 Gy SBRT to primary tumor, nephrectomy 4 weeks later. Sequencing used blood, obtained from a patient whose treatment included radiotherapy and nephrectomy. All receptors come from a man between 60 and 75 years old with renal cell carcinoma.

The chain couples TRBV10-2 to TRBJ2-2, with D maybe TRBD2 (5 bases). This CDR3 contains 15 residues. V was clipped by 3 bases and J by 4 bases, with 12 bases between them. The germline CDR1 and CDR2 sequences are WSHSY and SAAADI. The CDR3, as DNA: TGCGCCAGCAGTGACCACGGCCTAGCCACCGGGGAGCTGTTTTTT. This codes for CASSDHGLATGELFF.

V usage is TRBV28 and J usage is TRBJ2-7; tentative D call: TRBD1 (5 bases). The CDR3 spans 17 residues. Germline V gene sequence: CDR1 MDHEN, CDR2 SYDVKM. The V end lost 5 bases, the J end lost 3 bases, and 23 bases lay between the germline ends. The CDR3 nucleotides are TGTGCCAGCAGTGCCACAGGAGCCCACACTCGCTTCTACGAGCAGTACTTC. Translated, it gives CASSATGAHTRFYEQYF.

V usage is TRBV5-1 and J usage is TRBJ2-7; 10 nucleotides match TRBD1. In germline, CDR1 is SGHRS, CDR2 YFSETQ. The CDR3 is made up of 15 amino acids. With V trimmed by 5 bases and J by 4 bases, 9 bases remained unmatched. For the CDR3, the DNA is TGCGCCAGCAGATACCGGACAGGGGGAATGTACGAGCAGTACTTC. Translation: CASRYRTGGMYEQYF.

This chain uses TRBV19 with TRBJ2-1, with D unresolved. V was pared by 5 bases and J by 5 bases, with 7 bases between. This CDR3 comprises 12 residues. Germline CDR1 LNHDA, CDR2 SQIVND (reference sequence). For the CDR3, the DNA is TGTGCCAGTAGTCAACGACACAATGAGCAGTTCTTC. Its protein product is CASSQRHNEQFF.

V is TRBV19 and J is TRBJ2-5; 11 bases map to TRBD2. This CDR3 is 16 amino acids long. Per germline, CDR1 LNHDA and CDR2 SQIVND (reference sequence). J was trimmed by 2 bases and V by 5 bases; bases with no gene match: 7. CDR3 in amino acids: CASSGGLAAIQETQYF. CDR3 in DNA: TGTGCCAGTAGTGGGGGACTAGCGGCGATACAAGAGACCCAGTACTTC.

The CDR3 DNA reads as TGTGCCAGCAGTTTCACTAGCGGGCAAGAGACCCAGTACTTC. This gives the protein CASSFTSGQETQYF. This chain joins TRBV27 and TRBJ2-5, with TRBD2 matching 9 bases. V lost 3 bases, J lost 2 bases, and 1 base stayed unmatched. In germline, CDR1 is MNHEY, CDR2 SMNVEV (reference sequence). The CDR3 spans 14 residues.

This clone was found a few times. The chain joins TRBV6-1 to TRBJ1-5, with 8 positions matching TRBD1. The CDR3 consists of 14 residues. The germline V gene has CDR1 MNHNS and CDR2 SASEGT. The J segment lost 2 bases and the V segment lost 7 bases, leaving 4 bases of the junction unmatched. The CDR3 DNA follows: TGTGCCAGCACCAGGGGGCGAGGCAATCAGCCCCAGCATTTT. Its protein is CASTRGRGNQPQHF.

This clone was seen a few times. J is TRBJ2-7 and V is TRBV7-2; 14 nucleotides line up with TRBD2. From germline, CDR1 is SGHTA and CDR2 FQGNSA. The trim removed 0 bases at V and 4 bases at J, leaving 2 bases unmatched. This CDR3 is 16 amino acids long. CDR3 in amino acids: CASSLAGTSGRYEQYF. CDR3 in DNA: TGTGCCAGCAGCTTAGCGGGGACTAGCGGGAGATACGAGCAGTACTTC.

V gene TRBV7-2 combines with J gene TRBJ2-2; 7 bases line up with TRBD1. Germline lookup yields CDR1 SGHTA and CDR2 FQGNSA. This CDR3 region has 15 residues. The V and J ends lost 5 bases and 1 base, in that order; junction bases with no gene match: 4. CDR3 bases: TGTGCCAGCAGCCTGGGACAGCTGAACACCGGGGAGCTGTTTTTT. Translation: CASSLGQLNTGELFF. Together with reference TRBV7-2 and TRBJ2-2, the CDR3 gives the full variable domain: GAGVSQSPSNKVTEKGKDVELRCDPISGHTALYWYRQSLGQGLEFLIYFQGNSAPDKSGLPSDRFSAERTGGSVSTLTIQRTQQEDSAVYLCASSLGQLNTGELFFGEGSRLTVL.

The chain couples TRBV6-1 to TRBJ2-5; the match to TRBD2 covers 10 bases. Looked up from germline, CDR1 is MNHNS and CDR2 is SASEGT. This CDR3 spans 14 amino acids. The J segment lost 5 bases and the V segment lost 7 bases, leaving 7 bases of the junction unmatched. The DNA for the CDR3 is TGTGCCAGCACCCCCGGGACTAGCGATGAGACCCAGTACTTC. Protein sequence: CASTPGTSDETQYF.

The chain is built from TRBV10-1 and TRBJ1-6; D possibly corresponds to TRBD1 (6 bases). Trimming removed 3 bases at V and 6 bases at J, with 12 bases between. The CDR3 is 15 residues long. CDR1 WNHNN and CDR2 SYGVQD come from the germline V gene (reference sequence). In DNA form, the CDR3 reads TGCGCCAGCAGTGAAGGGACAACTACTAATTCACCCCTCCACTTT. It yields the protein CASSEGTTTNSPLHF.

This clone was observed once. V gene TRBV6-4 combines with J gene TRBJ2-3; no definite D call. Germline V lookup: CDR1 MRHNA, CDR2 SNTAGT. V dropped 2 bases and J dropped 3 bases, with 9 bases sitting between them. This CDR3 comprises 14 residues. CDR3 sequence (DNA): TGTGCCAGCAGTGACCACGCGTCAACAGATACGCAGTATTTT. The encoded protein is CASSDHASTDTQYF.

The genes are TRBV19 and TRBJ1-3; D may be TRBD1 (5 bases). The germline V gene encodes CDR1 LNHDA and CDR2 SQIVND (reference sequence). The CDR3 extends over 13 amino acids. In DNA, the CDR3 is TGTGGCACGGCTGGGGCACGAAAAAACACCATATATTTT. As protein: CGTAGARKNTIYF.